A selection of T cell receptor beta chains follows, all from one sample in a study of blood T cell repertoires in COVID-19. Method: immunoSEQ multiplex PCR; TCRdb's copy keeps in-frame clones and lacks some. Seen here are approximately 400,000 clones, more than 65% observed once, and the top ten hold about 1.2%. Sequenced sample: peripheral blood. The receptors come from a human donor with acute or convalescent COVID-19. The donor label of this sample is uncertain. Both conserved end residues are part of each CDR3. A D gene is named only where the DNA matches it firmly. The size field is filled for only some rows; it gives once, few, many or a size class.

V	size	D	J	CDR3	DNA
TRBV5-4	.	.	TRBJ1-5	CASSLGGGSYNQPQHF	TGTGCCAGCAGCTTGGGGGGGGGTAGTTACAATCAGCCCCAGCATTTT
TRBV7-8	.	TRBD2	TRBJ2-2	CASRFWGGGNTGELFF	TGTGCCAGCAGGTTCTGGGGCGGGGGGAACACCGGGGAGCTGTTTTTT
TRBV6-1	.	TRBD1	TRBJ2-1	CASSEAGTGNNEQFF	TGTGCCAGCAGTGAAGCCGGGACAGGGAACAATGAGCAGTTCTTC
TRBV6-1	.	.	TRBJ2-7	CASSDLVYEQYF	TGTGCCAGCAGTGATCTTGTCTACGAGCAGTACTTC
TRBV18	.	.	TRBJ2-1	CASSPRVYNEQFF	TGTGCCAGCTCACCAAGAGTTTACAATGAGCAGTTCTTC
TRBV4-1	.	.	TRBJ1-2	CASSQREGYGYTF	TGCGCCAGCAGCCAAAGGGAGGGCTATGGCTACACCTTC
TRBV5-1	once	TRBD2	TRBJ2-1	CASSLASSGRRNNEQFF	TGCGCCAGCAGCTTGGCGTCTAGCGGGCGTAGGAACAATGAGCAGTTCTTC
TRBV28	.	.	TRBJ1-1	CASRLAGTAEGTEAFF	TGTGCCAGCAGACTGGCCGGGACTGCCGAGGGAACTGAAGCTTTCTTT
TRBV7-9	.	.	TRBJ1-5	CASSRTGNQPQHF	TGTGCCAGCAGTCGGACAGGCAATCAGCCCCAGCATTTT
TRBV5-1	.	TRBD1	TRBJ2-1	CASSLDLDRDREGHEQFF	TGCGCCAGCAGCTTGGACCTCGACCGGGACAGGGAAGGGCATGAGCAGTTCTTC
TRBV27	.	TRBD1	TRBJ1-2	CASSPGTGEYGYTF	TGTGCCAGCAGCCCGGGGACAGGGGAGTATGGCTACACCTTC
TRBV6-5	.	.	TRBJ2-7	CASTRFDTSYEQYF	TGTGCCAGCACCCGATTCGACACCTCCTACGAGCAGTACTTC
TRBV9	.	.	TRBJ2-3	CASRPSPGLPSTDTQYF	TGTGCCAGCAGACCTTCCCCTGGGCTGCCTAGCACAGATACGCAGTATTTT
TRBV2	.	.	TRBJ2-5	CASSSDSGETQYF	TGTGCCAGCAGCAGTGACAGCGGGGAGACCCAGTACTTC
TRBV6-5	.	.	TRBJ1-3	CASIRFGAGNTIYF	TGTGCCAGCATTCGTTTCGGAGCCGGAAACACCATATATTTT
TRBV11-3	.	.	TRBJ1-3	CASSSDSGNTIYF	TGTGCCAGCAGCTCCGACTCCGGAAACACCATATATTTT
TRBV2	once	TRBD1	TRBJ2-1	CASTRDRADYNEQFF	TGTGCCAGCACCCGGGACAGGGCAGACTACAATGAGCAGTTCTTC
TRBV4-1	.	TRBD2	TRBJ2-7	CASSFQREGPYEQYF	TGCGCCAGCAGCTTCCAACGGGAGGGCCCGTACGAGCAGTACTTC
TRBV2	.	.	TRBJ1-2	CASSDSVVNGYTF	TGTGCCAGCAGTGACTCGGTAGTAAATGGCTACACCTTC
TRBV6-5	few	TRBD1	TRBJ1-5	CASSYYTGGYQPQHF	TGTGCCAGCAGTTACTACACAGGGGGGTATCAGCCCCAGCATTTT
TRBV18	once	.	TRBJ1-2	CASSQVVAHGYTF	TGTGCCAGCTCACAAGTTGTCGCGCATGGCTACACCTTC
TRBV28	few	TRBD2	TRBJ2-3	CASSPRLAGAIYTQYF	TGTGCCAGCAGTCCCCGACTAGCGGGGGCCATATATACGCAGTATTTT
TRBV7-6	.	.	TRBJ1-1	CASDPGGGSTEAFF	TGTGCCAGCGACCCGGGGGGAGGTAGCACTGAAGCTTTCTTT
TRBV19	.	.	TRBJ2-7	CASSIEGGSTYEQYF	TGTGCCAGTAGTATCGAAGGGGGTAGCACCTACGAGCAGTACTTC
TRBV18	.	TRBD2	TRBJ2-2	CASSRWTSGNTGELFF	TGTGCCAGCTCACGATGGACTAGCGGGAACACCGGGGAGCTGTTTTTT
TRBV7-2	.	.	TRBJ1-2	CASSPVGGTLANYGYTF	TGTGCCAGCAGCCCGGTGGGGGGGACCCTAGCTAACTATGGCTACACCTTC
TRBV28	.	.	TRBJ2-3	CASIQGYNTDTQYF	TGTGCCAGTATACAGGGATATAACACAGATACGCAGTATTTT
TRBV6-2/TRBV6-3	.	.	TRBJ2-1	CASSSLVLAGNEQFF	TGTGCCAGCAGTTCCCTTGTCCTCGCAGGCAATGAGCAGTTCTTC
TRBV6-5	.	.	TRBJ2-6	CASRTENSGANVLTF	TGTGCCAGCAGAACAGAGAACTCTGGGGCCAACGTCCTGACTTTC
TRBV4-1	.	TRBD1	TRBJ1-1	CASSQEGGSAEAFF	TGCGCCAGCAGCCAAGAAGGGGGCAGCGCTGAAGCTTTCTTT
TRBV5-1	.	TRBD2	TRBJ2-7	CASSSGLGGSYEQYF	TGCGCCAGCAGCTCCGGACTAGGCGGCTCCTACGAGCAGTACTTC
TRBV7-9	.	.	TRBJ1-3	CASSPPGRNSGNTIYF	TGTGCCAGCAGCCCACCGGGTCGCAACTCTGGAAACACCATATATTTT
TRBV12-3/TRBV12-4	.	.	TRBJ1-1	CASNTHRNTEAFF	TGTGCCAGCAACACACACCGGAACACTGAAGCTTTCTTT
TRBV20-1	.	.	TRBJ2-1	CSASRLAIGYEQFF	TGCAGTGCTAGTCGTCTAGCGATCGGTTATGAGCAGTTCTTC
TRBV5-4	few	TRBD1	TRBJ1-2	CASSTGQGGERTF	TGTGCCAGCAGCACCGGACAGGGCGGTGAAAGAACCTTC
TRBV3-1/TRBV3-2	.	.	TRBJ1-3	CASSLTGFSGNTIYF	TGTGCCAGCAGCCTCACAGGATTCTCTGGAAACACCATATATTTT
TRBV12-3/TRBV12-4	.	.	TRBJ1-1	CASSLRSEAFF	TGTGCCAGCAGTTTGCGTTCTGAAGCTTTCTTT